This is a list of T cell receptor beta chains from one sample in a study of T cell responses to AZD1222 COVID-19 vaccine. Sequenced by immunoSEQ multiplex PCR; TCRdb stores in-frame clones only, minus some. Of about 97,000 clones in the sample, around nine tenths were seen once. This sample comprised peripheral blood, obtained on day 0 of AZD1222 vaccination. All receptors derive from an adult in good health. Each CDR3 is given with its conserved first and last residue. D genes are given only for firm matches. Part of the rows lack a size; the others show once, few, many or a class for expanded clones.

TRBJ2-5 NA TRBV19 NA TGTGCCAGTAGTATTAGGACCATTCCCCCAGAGACCCAGTACTTC CASSIRTIPPETQYF
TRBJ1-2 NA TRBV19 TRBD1 TGTGCCAGTAGTACCCTGACAGGGATTAACTATGGCTACACCTTC CASSTLTGINYGYTF
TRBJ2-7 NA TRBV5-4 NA TGTGCCAGCAGCCCGACCCGGGGGCGTTACGAGCAGTACTTC CASSPTRGRYEQYF
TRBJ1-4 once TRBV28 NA TGTGCCAGCGAGACAGGACTGACCCGCCGCGGTGAAAAACTGTTTTTT CASETGLTRRGEKLFF
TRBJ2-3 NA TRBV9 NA TGTGCCAGCAGCGTCGCGGCATTGAGCACAGATACGCAGTATTTT CASSVAALSTDTQYF
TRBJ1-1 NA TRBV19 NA TGTGCCAGTAGTACCCCACTGGTGAACACTGAAGCTTTCTTT CASSTPLVNTEAFF
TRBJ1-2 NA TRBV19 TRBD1 TGTGCCAGTAGGGCTACAGGGGGGAACTATGGCTACACCTTC CASRATGGNYGYTF
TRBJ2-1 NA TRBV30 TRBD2 TGTGCCTCCCCAGCGGCAGGGAGGGGAGCGGGAGACTGGAATGAGCAGTTCTTC CASPAAGRGAGDWNEQFF
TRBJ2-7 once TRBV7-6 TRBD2 TGTGCCAGCAGCGGGGGACTAGCGGGATATGGCTACGAGCAGTACTTC CASSGGLAGYGYEQYF
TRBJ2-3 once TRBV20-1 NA TGCAGTGCTAGTGTGGAGGTAGGCACAGATACGCAGTATTTT CSASVEVGTDTQYF
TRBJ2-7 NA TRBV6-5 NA TGTGCCAGCAGTTACGCGCCGACAGCCACCTACGAGCAGTACTTC CASSYAPTATYEQYF
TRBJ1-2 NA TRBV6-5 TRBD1 TGTGCCAGCAGTTACTCGAGTCAGGGGGCGGGTAATGGCTACACCTTC CASSYSSQGAGNGYTF
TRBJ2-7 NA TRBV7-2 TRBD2 TGTGCCAGCAGCTTAGATCTCGTGACTAGCGGACCCCGCTACGAGCAGTACTTC CASSLDLVTSGPRYEQYF
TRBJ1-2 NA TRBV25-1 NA TGTGCCAGCAGTAGGGACCTGTACTATGGCTACACCTTC CASSRDLYYGYTF
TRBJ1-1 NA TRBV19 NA TGTGCCAGTAGTATAGATTTCCGGGCCGAAGCTTTCTTT CASSIDFRAEAFF
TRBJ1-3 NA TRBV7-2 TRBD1 TGTGCCAGCAGCTTAGTTGGGACAGGGGCGACCATATATTTT CASSLVGTGATIYF
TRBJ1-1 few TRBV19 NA TGTGCCAGTAGTATAGACGCGAGGAACACTGAAGCTTTCTTT CASSIDARNTEAFF
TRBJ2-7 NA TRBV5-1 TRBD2 TGCGCCAGCAGCTTAGGACTAGTATCCTACGAGCAGTACTTC CASSLGLVSYEQYF
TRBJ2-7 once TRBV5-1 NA TGCGCCAGCAGCTTGGACAGGAGCGAGCAGTACTTC CASSLDRSEQYF
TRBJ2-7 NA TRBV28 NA TGTGCCAGCAGCCCGGGACACACCTACGAGCAGTACTTC CASSPGHTYEQYF
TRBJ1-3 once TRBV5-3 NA TGTGCCAGAAGCTTGTCAGAGGGCTCTGGAAACACCATATATTTT CARSLSEGSGNTIYF
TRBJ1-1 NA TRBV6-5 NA TGTGCCAGCAGCGGGGGGATGGGCACTGAAGCTTTCTTT CASSGGMGTEAFF
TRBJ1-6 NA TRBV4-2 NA TGTGCCAGCAGCCAAGATACAGGGTCTAGACATAATTCACCCCTCCACTTT CASSQDTGSRHNSPLHF
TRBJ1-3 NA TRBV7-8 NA TGTGCCAGCAGCTTAGGGTTCTCTGGAAACACCATATATTTT CASSLGFSGNTIYF
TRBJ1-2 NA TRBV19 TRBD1 TGTGCCAGTACCTATAGGGGGCAGAACTATGGCTACACCTTC CASTYRGQNYGYTF
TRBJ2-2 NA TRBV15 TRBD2 TGTGCCACCAGCAGACTAGCGGGGGGCACCGGGGAGCTGTTTTTT CATSRLAGGTGELFF
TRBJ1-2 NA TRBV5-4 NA TGTGCCAGCAGCCTACAGGGAAAGGTCTTGGGTAATGGCTACACCTTC CASSLQGKVLGNGYTF
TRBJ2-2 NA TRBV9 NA TGTGCCAGCAGCGTAGTTGGAGGGGACACCGGGGAGCTGTTTTTT CASSVVGGDTGELFF